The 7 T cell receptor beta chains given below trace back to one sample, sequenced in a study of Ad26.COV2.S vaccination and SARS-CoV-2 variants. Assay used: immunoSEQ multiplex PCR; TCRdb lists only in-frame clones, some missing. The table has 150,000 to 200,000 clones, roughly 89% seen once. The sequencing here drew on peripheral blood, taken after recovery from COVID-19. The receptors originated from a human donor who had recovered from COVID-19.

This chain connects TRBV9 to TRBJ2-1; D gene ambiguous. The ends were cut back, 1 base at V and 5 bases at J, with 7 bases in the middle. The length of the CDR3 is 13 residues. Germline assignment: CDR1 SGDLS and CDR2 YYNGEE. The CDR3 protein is CASSVKVNNEQFF. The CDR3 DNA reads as TGTGCCAGCAGCGTAAAGGTAAACAATGAGCAGTTCTTC.

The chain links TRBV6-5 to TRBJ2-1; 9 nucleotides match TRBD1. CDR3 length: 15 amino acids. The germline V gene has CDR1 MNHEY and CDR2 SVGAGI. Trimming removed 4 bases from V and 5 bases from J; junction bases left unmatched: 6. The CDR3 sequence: CASSSPGQGNNEQFF. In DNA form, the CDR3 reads TGTGCCAGCAGTTCGCCGGGACAGGGTAACAATGAGCAGTTCTTC.

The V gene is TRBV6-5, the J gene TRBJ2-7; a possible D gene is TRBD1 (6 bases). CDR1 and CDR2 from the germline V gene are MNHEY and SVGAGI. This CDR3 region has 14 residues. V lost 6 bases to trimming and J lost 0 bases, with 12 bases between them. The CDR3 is CASSRTVTSYEQYF. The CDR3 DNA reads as TGTGCCAGCAGCCGGACAGTCACCTCCTACGAGCAGTACTTC.

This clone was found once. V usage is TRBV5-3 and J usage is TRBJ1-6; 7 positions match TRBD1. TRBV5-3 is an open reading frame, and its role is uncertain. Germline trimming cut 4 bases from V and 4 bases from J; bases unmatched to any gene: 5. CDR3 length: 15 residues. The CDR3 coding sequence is TGTGCCAGAAGCAAGGGGGCCCGGTATAATTCACCCCTCCACTTT. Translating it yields CARSKGARYNSPLHF.

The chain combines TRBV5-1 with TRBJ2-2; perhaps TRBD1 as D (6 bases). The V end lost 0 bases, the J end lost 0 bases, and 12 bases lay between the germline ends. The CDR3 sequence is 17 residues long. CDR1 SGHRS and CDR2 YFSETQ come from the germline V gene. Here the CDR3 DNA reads TGCGCCAGCAGCTTGGCCTTGGACAGCGCGAACACCGGGGAGCTGTTTTTT. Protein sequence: CASSLALDSANTGELFF. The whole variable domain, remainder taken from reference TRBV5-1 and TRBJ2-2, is KAGVTQTPRYLIKTRGQQVTLSCSPISGHRSVSWYQQTPGQGLQFLFEYFSETQRNKGNFPGRFSGRQFSNSRSEMNVSTLELGDSALYLCASSLALDSANTGELFFGEGSRLTVL.

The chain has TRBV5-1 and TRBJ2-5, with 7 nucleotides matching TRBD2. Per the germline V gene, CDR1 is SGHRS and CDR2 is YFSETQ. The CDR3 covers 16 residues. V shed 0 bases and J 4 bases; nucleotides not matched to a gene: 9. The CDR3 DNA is TGCGCCAGCAGCTTGGGGACTGGCGGGAGAGGAGAGACCCAGTACTTC. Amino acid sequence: CASSLGTGGRGETQYF.

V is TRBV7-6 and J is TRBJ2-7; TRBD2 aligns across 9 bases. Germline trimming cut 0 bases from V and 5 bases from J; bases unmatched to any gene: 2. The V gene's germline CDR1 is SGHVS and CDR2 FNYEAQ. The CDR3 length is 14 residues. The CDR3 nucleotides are TGTGCCAGCAGCTTAGCTAGCGGGAGTAACGAGCAGTACTTC. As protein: CASSLASGSNEQYF.